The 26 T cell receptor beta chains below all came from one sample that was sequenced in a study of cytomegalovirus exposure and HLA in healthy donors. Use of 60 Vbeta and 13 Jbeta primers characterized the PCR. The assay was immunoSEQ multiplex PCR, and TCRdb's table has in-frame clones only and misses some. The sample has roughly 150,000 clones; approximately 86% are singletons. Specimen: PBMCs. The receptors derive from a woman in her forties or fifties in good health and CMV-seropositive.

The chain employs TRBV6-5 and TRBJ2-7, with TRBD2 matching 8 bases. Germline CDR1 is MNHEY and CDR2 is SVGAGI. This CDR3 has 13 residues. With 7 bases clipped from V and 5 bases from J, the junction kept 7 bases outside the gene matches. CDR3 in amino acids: CASTRAGVHEQYF. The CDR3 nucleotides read TGTGCCAGCACTCGAGCGGGGGTCCACGAGCAGTACTTC.

The DNA of the CDR3 is TGTGCCAGCAGGCTAACTGAATACGAGCAGTACTTC. Protein sequence: CASRLTEYEQYF. V and J are TRBV28 and TRBJ2-7, with D unclear. With 6 bases removed from V and 4 bases from J, the gap between germline ends came to 10 bases. The CDR3 extends over 12 amino acids. Looked up from germline, CDR1 is MDHEN and CDR2 is SYDVKM.

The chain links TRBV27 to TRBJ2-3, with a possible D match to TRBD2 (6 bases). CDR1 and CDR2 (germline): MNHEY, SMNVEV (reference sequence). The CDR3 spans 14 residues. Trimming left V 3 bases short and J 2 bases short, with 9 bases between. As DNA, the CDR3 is TGTGCCAGCAGTTTGGGGGGTTTCACAGATACGCAGTATTTT. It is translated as CASSLGGFTDTQYF.

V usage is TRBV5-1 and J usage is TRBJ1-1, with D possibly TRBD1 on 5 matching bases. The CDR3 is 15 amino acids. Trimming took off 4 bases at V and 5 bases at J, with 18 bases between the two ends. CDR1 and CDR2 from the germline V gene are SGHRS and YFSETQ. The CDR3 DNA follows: TGCGCCAGCAGCCCGTCCGGGGGTTTAAGGACTGAAGCTTTCTTT. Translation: CASSPSGGLRTEAFF.

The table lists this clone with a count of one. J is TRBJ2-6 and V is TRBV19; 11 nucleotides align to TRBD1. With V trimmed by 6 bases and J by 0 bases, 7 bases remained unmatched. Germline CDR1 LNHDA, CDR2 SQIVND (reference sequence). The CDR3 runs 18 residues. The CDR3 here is CASRMWGQGGSGANVLTF. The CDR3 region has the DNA TGTGCCAGTAGAATGTGGGGACAGGGGGGCTCTGGGGCCAACGTCCTGACTTTC.

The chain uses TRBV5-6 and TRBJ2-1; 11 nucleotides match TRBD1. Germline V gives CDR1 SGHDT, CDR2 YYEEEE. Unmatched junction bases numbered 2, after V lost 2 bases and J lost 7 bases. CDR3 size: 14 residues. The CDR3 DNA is TGTGCCAGCAGCTTCGGACAGGGGGCGAATGAGCAGTTCTTC. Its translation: CASSFGQGANEQFF.

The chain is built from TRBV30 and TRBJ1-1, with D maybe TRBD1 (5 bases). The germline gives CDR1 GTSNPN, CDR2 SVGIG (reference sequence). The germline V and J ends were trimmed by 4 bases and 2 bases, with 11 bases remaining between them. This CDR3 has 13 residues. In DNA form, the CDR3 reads TGTGCCTGGACCCGGACATCCAACACTGAAGCTTTCTTT. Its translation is CAWTRTSNTEAFF.

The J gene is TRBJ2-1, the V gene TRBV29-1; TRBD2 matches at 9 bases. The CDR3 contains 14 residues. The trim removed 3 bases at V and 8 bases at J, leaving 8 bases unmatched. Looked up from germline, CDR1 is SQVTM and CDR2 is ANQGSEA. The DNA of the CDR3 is TGCAGCGTTGACGTAGCGGGGGCTAGACATGAGCAGTTCTTC. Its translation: CSVDVAGARHEQFF.

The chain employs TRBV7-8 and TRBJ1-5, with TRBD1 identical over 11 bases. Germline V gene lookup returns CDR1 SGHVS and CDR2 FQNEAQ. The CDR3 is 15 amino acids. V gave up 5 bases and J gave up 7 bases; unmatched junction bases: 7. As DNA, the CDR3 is TGTGCCAGCAGCCCGTGGACAGGGGGCGTACAGCCCCAGCATTTT. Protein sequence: CASSPWTGGVQPQHF.

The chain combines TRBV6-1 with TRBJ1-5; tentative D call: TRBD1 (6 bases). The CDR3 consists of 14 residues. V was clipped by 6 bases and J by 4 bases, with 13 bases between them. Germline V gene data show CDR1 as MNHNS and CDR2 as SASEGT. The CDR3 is CASSPDSWNQPQHF. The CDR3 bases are TGTGCCAGCAGCCCGGACAGTTGGAATCAGCCCCAGCATTTT.

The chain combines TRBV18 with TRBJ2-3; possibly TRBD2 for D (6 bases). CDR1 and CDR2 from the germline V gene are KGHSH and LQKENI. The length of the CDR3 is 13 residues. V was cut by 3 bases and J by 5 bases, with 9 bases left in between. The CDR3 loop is CASSPFGGDTQYF. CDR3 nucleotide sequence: TGTGCCAGCTCACCGTTCGGGGGAGATACGCAGTATTTT.

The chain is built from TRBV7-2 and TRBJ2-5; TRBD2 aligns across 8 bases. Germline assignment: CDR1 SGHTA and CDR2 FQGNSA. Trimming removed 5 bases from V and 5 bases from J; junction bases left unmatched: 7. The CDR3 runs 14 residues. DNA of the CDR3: TGTGCCAGCAGCCCGGCGGGGGGTCCTGAGACCCAGTACTTC. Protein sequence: CASSPAGGPETQYF. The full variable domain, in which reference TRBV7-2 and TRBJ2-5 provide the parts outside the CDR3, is GAGVSQSPSNKVTEKGKDVELRCDPISGHTALYWYRQSLGQGLEFLIYFQGNSAPDKSGLPSDRFSAERTGGSVSTLTIQRTQQEDSAVYLCASSPAGGPETQYFGPGTRLLVL.

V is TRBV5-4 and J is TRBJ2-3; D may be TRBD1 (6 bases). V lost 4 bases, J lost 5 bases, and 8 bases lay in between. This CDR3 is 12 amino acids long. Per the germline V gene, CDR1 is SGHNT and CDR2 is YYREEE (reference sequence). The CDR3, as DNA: TGTGCCAGCAGCCCGGACAGAGATACGCAGTATTTT. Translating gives CASSPDRDTQYF. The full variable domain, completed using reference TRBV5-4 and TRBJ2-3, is ETGVTQSPTHLIKTRGQQVTLRCSSQSGHNTVSWYQQALGQGPQFIFQYYREEENGRGNFPPRFSGLQFPNYSSELNVNALELDDSALYLCASSPDRDTQYFGPGTRLTVL.

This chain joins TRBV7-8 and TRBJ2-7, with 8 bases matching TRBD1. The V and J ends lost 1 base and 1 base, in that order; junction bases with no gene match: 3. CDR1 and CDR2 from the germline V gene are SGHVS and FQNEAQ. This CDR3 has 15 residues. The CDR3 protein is CASSLGGTGSYEQYF. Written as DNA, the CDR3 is TGTGCCAGCAGCTTAGGAGGGACAGGTTCCTACGAGCAGTACTTC. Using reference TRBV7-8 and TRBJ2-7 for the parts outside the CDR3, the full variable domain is GAGVSQSPRYKVAKRGQDVALRCDPISGHVSLFWYQQALGQGPEFLTYFQNEAQLDKSGLPSDRFFAERPEGSVSTLKIQRTQQEDSAVYLCASSLGGTGSYEQYFGPGTRLTVT.

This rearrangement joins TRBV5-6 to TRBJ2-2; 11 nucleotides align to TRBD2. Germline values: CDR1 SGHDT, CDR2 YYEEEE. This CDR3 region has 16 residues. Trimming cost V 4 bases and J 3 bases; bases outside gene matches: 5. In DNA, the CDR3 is TGTGCCAGCAGCCGATTACTAGCGGGGGACACCGGGGAGCTGTTTTTT. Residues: CASSRLLAGDTGELFF.

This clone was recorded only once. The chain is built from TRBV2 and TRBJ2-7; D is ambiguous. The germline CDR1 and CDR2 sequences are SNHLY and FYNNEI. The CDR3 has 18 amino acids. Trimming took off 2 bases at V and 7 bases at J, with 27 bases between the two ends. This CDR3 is CASSEWVMGDGTSQEQYF. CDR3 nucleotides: TGTGCCAGCAGTGAATGGGTTATGGGCGACGGTACGAGCCAGGAGCAGTACTTC. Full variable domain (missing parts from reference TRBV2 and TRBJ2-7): EPEVTQTPSHQVTQMGQEVILRCVPISNHLYFYWYRQILGQKVEFLVSFYNNEISEKSEIFDDQFSVERPDGSNFTLKIRSTKLEDSAMYFCASSEWVMGDGTSQEQYFGPGTRLTVT.

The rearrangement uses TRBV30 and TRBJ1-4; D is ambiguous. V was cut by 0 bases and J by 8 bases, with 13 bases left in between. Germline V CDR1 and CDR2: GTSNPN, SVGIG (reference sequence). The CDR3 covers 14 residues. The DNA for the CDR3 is TGTGCCTGGAGTGTAACGGGATACCGGGAAAAACTGTTTTTT. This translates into CAWSVTGYREKLFF.

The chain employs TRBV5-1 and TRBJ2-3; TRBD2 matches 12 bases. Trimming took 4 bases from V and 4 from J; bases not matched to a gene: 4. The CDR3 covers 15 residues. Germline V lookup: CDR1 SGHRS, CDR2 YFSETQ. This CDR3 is CASSDLAGGPDTQYF. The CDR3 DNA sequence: TGCGCCAGCAGCGATCTAGCGGGGGGGCCAGATACGCAGTATTTT.

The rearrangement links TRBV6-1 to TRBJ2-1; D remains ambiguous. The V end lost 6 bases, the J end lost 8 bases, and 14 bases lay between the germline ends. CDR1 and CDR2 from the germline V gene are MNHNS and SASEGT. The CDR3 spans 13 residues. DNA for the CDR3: TGTGCCAGCAGGTCCGGTGGTATGGATGAGCAGTTCTTC. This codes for CASRSGGMDEQFF.

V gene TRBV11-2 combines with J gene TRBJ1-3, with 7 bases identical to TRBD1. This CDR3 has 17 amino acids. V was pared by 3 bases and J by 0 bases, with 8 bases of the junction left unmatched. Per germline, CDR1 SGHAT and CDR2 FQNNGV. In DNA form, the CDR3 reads TGTGCCAGCAGCTTGAACAGGGGCGTTCTCTCTGGAAACACCATATATTTT. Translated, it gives CASSLNRGVLSGNTIYF. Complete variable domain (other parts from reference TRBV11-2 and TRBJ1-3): EAGVAQSPRYKIIEKRQSVAFWCNPISGHATLYWYQQILGQGPKLLIQFQNNGVVDDSQLPKDRFSAERLKGVDSTLKIQPAKLEDSAVYLCASSLNRGVLSGNTIYFGEGSWLTVV.

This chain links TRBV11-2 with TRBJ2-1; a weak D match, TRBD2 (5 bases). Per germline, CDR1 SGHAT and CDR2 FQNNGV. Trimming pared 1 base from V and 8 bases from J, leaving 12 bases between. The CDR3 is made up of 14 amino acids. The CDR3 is CASSLALMRDEQFF. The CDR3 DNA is TGTGCCAGCAGCTTAGCTCTTATGAGGGATGAGCAGTTCTTC.

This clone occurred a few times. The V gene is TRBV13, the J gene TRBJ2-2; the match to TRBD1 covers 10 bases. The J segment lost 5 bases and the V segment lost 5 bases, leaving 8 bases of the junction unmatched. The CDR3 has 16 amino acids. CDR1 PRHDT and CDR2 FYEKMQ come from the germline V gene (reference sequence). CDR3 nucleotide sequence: TGTGCCAGCAGCCACCCGGACAGGGGGAGGACCGGGGAGCTGTTTTTT. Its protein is CASSHPDRGRTGELFF.

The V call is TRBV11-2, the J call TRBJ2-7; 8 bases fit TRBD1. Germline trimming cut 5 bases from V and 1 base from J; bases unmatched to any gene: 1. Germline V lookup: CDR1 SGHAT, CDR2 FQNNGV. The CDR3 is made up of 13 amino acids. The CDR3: CASSRDRSYEQYF. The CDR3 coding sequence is TGTGCCAGCAGCAGGGACAGGTCCTACGAGCAGTACTTC.

The CDR3 nucleotides are TGTGCCAGCAGTGAAGGTCAGGGGGTGGGGGGCTACACCTTC. Amino acid sequence: CASSEGQGVGGYTF. The chain recombines TRBV25-1 with TRBJ1-2; 7 bases map to TRBD1. V trimming: 2 bases; J trimming: 8 bases; junction bases outside the gene matches: 8. Germline V gene data show CDR1 as MGHDK and CDR2 as SYGVNS. This CDR3 spans 14 amino acids.

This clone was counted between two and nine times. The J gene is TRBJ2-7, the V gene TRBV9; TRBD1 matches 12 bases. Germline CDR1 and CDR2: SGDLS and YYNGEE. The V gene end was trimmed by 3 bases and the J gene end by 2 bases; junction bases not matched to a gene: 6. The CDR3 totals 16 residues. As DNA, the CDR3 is TGTGCCAGCAGCGGGGGACAGGGGGCGCGGGCCTACGAGCAGTACTTC. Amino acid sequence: CASSGGQGARAYEQYF.

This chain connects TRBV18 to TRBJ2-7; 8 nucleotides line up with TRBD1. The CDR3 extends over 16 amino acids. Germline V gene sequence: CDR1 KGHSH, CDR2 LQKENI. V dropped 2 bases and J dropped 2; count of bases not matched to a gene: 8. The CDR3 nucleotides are TGTGCCAGCTCACCAGAGAGGGCAGGGGGCCCCTACGAGCAGTACTTC. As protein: CASSPERAGGPYEQYF.